This T cell receptor beta chain was found in a study of CD8 T cells in ankylosing spondylitis. Study-level findings and limits: Past research had described some motif variants in reactive arthritis synovial fluid and blood. For ankylosing spondylitis blood, a TCR beta motif of under 10 highly homologous variants appeared characteristic.

Using its own MiXCR run on the 5' RACE reads, TCRdb lists one record per CDR3 protein. The sample records around 430,000 distinct CDR3 sequences, roughly a sixth being singletons. This clonotype was detected ten times or more. What it recognizes is unknown. The germline gives CDR1 DFQATT, CDR2 SNEGSKA (reference sequence). The CDR3 covers 15 residues. V lost 0 bases and J 1 base, leaving 12 bases between the germline ends. The material sequenced was blood, either unsorted or a sorted T cell fraction (not recorded which). The receptor was derived from a male donor with ankylosing spondylitis. The chain couples TRBV20-1 to TRBJ1-1, with a possible D match to TRBD1 (6 bases). The CDR3 bases are TGCAGTGCTAGAGAACAGGGAGGGTCGAACACTGAAGCTTTCTTT. Translation gives CSAREQGGSNTEAFF.